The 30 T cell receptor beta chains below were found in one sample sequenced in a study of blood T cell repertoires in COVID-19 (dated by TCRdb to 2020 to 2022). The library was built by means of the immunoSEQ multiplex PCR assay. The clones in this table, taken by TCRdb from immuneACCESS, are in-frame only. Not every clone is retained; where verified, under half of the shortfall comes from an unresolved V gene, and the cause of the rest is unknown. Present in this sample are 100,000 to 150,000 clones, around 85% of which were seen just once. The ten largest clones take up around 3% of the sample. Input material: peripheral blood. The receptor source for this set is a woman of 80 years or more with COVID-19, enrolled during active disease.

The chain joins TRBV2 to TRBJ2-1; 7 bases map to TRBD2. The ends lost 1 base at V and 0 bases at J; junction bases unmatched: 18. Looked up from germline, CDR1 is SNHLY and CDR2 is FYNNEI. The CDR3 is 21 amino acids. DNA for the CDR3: TGTGCCAGCAGTGAAGGCTTCGGATTACTGGCGGGAGTCCCCTCCTACAATGAGCAGTTCTTC. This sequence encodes CASSEGFGLLAGVPSYNEQFF.

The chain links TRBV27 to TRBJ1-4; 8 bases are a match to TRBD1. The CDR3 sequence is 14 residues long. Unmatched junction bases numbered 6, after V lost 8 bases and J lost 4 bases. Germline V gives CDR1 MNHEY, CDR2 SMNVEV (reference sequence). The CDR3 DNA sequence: TGTGCCAGCCGCCAACAGGGGGGTAATGAAAAACTGTTTTTT. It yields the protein CASRQQGGNEKLFF.

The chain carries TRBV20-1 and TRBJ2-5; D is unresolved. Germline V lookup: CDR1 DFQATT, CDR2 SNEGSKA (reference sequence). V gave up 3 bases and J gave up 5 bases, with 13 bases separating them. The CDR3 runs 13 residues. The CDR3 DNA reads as TGCAGTGCTAGTCCCAACCTCGGGGAGACCCAGTACTTC. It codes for CSASPNLGETQYF.

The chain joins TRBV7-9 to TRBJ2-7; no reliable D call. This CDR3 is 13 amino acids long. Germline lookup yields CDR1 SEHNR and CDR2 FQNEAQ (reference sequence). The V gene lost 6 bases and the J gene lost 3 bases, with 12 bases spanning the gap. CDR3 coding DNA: TGTGCCAGCAGGGGCGCCTTTGACTACGAGCAGTACTTC. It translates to CASRGAFDYEQYF.

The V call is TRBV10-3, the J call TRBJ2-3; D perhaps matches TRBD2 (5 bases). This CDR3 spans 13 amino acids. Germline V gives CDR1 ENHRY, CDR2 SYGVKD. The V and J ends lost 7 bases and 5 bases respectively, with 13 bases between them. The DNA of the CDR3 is TGTGCCATCAAAGAGGGAGCGGTAGATACGCAGTATTTT. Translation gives CAIKEGAVDTQYF.

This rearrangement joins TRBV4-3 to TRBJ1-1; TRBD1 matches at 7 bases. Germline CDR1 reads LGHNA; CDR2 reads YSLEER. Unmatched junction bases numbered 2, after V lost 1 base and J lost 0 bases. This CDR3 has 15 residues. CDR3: CASSQVTGMNTEAFF. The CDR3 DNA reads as TGCGCCAGCAGCCAAGTGACAGGGATGAACACTGAAGCTTTCTTT.

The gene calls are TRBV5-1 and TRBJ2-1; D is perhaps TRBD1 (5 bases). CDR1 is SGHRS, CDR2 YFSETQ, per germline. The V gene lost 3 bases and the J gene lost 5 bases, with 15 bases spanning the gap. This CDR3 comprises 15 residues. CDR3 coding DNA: TGCGCCAGCAGCTCGCTGGGGCTAGTTCACAATGAGCAGTTCTTC. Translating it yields CASSSLGLVHNEQFF.

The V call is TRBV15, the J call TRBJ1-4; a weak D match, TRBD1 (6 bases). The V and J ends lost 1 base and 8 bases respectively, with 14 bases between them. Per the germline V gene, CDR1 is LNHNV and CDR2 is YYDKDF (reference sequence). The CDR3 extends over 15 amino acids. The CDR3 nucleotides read TGTGCCACCAGCAGAGGACGACAGGACGGAGAAAAACTGTTTTTT. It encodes CATSRGRQDGEKLFF. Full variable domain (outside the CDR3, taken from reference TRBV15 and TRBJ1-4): DAMVIQNPRYQVTQFGKPVTLSCSQTLNHNVMYWYQQKSSQAPKLLFHYYDKDFNNEADTPDNFQSRRPNTSFCFLDIRSPGLGDTAMYLCATSRGRQDGEKLFFGSGTQLSVL.

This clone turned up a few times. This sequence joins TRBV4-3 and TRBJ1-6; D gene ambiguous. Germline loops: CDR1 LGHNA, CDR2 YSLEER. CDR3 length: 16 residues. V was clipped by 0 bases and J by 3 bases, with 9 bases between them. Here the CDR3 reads CASSQDREIYNSPLHF. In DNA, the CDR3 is TGCGCCAGCAGCCAAGACCGGGAAATCTATAATTCACCCCTCCACTTT.

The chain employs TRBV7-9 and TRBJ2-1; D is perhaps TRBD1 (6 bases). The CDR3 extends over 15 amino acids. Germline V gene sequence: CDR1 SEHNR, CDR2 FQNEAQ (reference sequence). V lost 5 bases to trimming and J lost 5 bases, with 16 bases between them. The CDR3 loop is CASSRGGRPNNEQFF. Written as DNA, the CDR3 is TGTGCCAGCAGCCGAGGGGGACGGCCCAACAATGAGCAGTTCTTC.

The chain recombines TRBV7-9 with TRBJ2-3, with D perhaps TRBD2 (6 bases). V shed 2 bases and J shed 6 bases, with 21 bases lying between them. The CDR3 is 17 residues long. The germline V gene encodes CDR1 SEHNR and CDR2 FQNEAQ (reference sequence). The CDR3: CASSLSTWDSTSDTQYF. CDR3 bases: TGTGCCAGCAGCTTAAGCACCTGGGACTCGACCAGCGATACGCAGTATTTT.

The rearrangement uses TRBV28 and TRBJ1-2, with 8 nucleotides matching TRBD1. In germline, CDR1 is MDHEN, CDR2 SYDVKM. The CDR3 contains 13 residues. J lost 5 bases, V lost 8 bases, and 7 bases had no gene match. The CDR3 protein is CASAPGQGYGYTF. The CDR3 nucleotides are TGTGCCAGCGCACCCGGACAGGGATATGGCTACACCTTC.

CDR3 amino acids: CASSRSYEQYF. The CDR3 DNA sequence: TGTGCCAGCAGTCGTTCCTACGAGCAGTACTTC. The chain combines TRBV5-6 with TRBJ2-7; D ambiguous. V lost 5 bases to trimming and J lost 1 base, with 4 bases between them. The CDR3 totals 11 residues. Germline CDR1 is SGHDT and CDR2 is YYEEEE.

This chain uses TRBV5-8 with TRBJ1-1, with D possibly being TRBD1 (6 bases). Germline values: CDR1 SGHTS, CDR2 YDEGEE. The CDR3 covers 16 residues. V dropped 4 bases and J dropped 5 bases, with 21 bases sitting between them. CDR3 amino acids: CASSKTGNPPWTEAFF. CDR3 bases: TGTGCCAGCAGCAAAACAGGGAATCCTCCATGGACTGAAGCTTTCTTT.

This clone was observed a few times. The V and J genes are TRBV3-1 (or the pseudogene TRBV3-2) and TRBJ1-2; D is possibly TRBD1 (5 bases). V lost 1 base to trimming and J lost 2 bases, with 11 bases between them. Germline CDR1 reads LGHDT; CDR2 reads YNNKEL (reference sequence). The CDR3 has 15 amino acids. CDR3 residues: CASSQGLHRNYGYTF. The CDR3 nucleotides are TGTGCCAGCAGCCAAGGGCTCCACAGGAACTATGGCTACACCTTC.

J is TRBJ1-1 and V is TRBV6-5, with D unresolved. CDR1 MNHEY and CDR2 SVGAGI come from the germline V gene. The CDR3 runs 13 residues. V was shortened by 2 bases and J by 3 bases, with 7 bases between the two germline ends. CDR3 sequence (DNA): TGTGCCAGCAGTTACCCGGGGTACACTGAAGCTTTCTTT. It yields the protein CASSYPGYTEAFF.

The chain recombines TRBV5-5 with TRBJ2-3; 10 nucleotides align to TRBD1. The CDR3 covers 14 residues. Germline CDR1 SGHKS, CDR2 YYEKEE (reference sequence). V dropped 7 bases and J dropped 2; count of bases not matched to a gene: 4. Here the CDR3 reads CASSGTGDTDTQYF. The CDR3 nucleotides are TGTGCCAGCTCCGGGACAGGGGACACAGATACGCAGTATTTT. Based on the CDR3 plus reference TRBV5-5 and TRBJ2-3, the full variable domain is DAGVTQSPTHLIKTRGQQVTLRCSPISGHKSVSWYQQVLGQGPQFIFQYYEKEERGRGNFPDRFSARQFPNYSSELNVNALLLGDSALYLCASSGTGDTDTQYFGPGTRLTVL.

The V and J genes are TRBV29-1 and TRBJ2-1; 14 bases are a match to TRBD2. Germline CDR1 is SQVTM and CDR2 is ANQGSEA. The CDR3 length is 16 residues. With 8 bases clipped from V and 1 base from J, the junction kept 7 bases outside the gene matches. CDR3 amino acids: CSSGTSGSVSYNEQFF. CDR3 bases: TGCAGCTCCGGGACTAGCGGGAGTGTATCCTACAATGAGCAGTTCTTC.

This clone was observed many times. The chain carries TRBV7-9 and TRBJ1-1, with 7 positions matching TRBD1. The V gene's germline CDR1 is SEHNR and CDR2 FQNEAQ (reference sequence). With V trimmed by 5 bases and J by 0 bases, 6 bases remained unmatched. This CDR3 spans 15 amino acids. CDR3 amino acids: CASSPKDRLNTEAFF. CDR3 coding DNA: TGTGCCAGCAGCCCGAAGGACAGGTTGAACACTGAAGCTTTCTTT.

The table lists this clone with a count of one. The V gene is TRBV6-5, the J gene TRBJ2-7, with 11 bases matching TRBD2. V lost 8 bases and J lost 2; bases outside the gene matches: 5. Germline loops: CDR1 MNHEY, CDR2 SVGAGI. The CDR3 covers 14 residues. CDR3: CASLLAGAPYEQYF. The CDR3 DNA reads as TGTGCCAGCCTACTAGCGGGGGCACCCTACGAGCAGTACTTC.

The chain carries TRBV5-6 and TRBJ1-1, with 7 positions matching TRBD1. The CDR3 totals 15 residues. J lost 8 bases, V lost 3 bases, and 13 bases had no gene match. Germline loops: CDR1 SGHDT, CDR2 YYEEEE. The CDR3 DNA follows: TGTGCCAGCAGCTCGGGGGCCCAGGGGGTCAACGAAGCTTTCTTT. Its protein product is CASSSGAQGVNEAFF.

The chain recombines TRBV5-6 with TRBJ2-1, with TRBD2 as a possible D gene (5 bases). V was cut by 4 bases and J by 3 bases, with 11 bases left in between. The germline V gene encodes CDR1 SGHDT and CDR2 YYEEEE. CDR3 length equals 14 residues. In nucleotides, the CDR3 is TGTGCCAGCAGCGTACTAGTTGTCTACAATGAGCAGTTCTTC. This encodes CASSVLVVYNEQFF.

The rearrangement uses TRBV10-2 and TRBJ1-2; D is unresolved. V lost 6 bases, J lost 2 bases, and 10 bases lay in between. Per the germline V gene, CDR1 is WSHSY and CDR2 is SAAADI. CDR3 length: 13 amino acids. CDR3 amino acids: CASSLTYNYGYTF. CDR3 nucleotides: TGCGCCAGCAGCCTGACATACAACTATGGCTACACCTTC.

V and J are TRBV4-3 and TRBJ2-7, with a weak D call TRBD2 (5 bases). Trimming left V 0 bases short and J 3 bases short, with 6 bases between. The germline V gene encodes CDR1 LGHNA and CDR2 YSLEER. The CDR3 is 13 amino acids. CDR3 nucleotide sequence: TGCGCCAGCAGCCAAGATCGGGGCTACGAGCAGTACTTC. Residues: CASSQDRGYEQYF.

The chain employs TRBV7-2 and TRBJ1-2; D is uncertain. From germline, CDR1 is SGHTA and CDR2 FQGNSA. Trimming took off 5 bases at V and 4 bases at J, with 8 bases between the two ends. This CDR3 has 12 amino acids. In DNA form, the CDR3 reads TGTGCCAGCAGCCTCTCGAGCTATGGCTACACCTTC. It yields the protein CASSLSSYGYTF.

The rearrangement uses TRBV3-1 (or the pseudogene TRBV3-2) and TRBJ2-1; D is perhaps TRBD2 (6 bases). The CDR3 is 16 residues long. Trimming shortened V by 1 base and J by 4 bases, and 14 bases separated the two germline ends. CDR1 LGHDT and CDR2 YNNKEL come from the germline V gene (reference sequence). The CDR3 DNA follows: TGTGCCAGCAGCCAAGTTTTGCGGAGGGGTTACAATGAGCAGTTCTTC. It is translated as CASSQVLRRGYNEQFF.

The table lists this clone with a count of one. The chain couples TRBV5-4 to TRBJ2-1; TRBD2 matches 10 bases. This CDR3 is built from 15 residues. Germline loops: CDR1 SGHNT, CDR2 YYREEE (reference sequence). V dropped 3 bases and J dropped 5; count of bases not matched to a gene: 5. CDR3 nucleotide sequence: TGTGCCAGCAGCTGGGGACTAGCGTTGAACAATGAGCAGTTCTTC. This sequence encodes CASSWGLALNNEQFF.

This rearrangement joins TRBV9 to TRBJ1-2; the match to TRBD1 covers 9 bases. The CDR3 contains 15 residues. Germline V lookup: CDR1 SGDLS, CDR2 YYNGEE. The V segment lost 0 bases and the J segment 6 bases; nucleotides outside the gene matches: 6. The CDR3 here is CASSVGTGASDGYTF. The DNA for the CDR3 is TGTGCCAGCAGCGTAGGGACAGGGGCATCTGATGGCTACACCTTC.

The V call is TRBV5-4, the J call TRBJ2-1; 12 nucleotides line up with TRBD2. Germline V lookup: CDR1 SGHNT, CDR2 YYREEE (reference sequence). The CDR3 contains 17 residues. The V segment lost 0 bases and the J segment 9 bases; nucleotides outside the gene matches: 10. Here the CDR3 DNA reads TGTGCCAGCAGCTTGGTAGGGTCTAGCGGGAGGGGAGGTGAGCAGTTCTTC. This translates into CASSLVGSSGRGGEQFF.

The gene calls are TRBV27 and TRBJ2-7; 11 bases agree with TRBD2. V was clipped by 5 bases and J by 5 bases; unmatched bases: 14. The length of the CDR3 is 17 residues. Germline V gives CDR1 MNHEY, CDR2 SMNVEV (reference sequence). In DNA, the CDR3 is TGTGCCAGCAGTCCTCTAAGAACTAGCGGGAGAGGGAACGAGCAGTACTTC. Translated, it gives CASSPLRTSGRGNEQYF.